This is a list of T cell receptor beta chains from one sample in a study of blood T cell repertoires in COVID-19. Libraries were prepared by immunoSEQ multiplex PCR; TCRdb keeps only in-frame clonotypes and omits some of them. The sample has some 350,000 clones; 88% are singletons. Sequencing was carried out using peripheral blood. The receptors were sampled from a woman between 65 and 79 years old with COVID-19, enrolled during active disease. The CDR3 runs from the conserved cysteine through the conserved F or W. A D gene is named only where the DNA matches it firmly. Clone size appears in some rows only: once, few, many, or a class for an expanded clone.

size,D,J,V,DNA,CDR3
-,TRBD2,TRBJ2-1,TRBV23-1,TGCGCCAGCAGTCAATCGACACTAGCGGGGCGACGGGGTGAGCAGTTCTTC,CASSQSTLAGRRGEQFF
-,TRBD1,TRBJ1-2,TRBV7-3,TGTGCCAGGAGTTTCGCCGGGACAGGGAGAAATGGCTATGGCTACACCTTC,CARSFAGTGRNGYGYTF
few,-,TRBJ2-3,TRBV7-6,TGTGCCAGCAGCACACGCCCGGCGGGGGCGTCAGATACGCAGTATTTT,CASSTRPAGASDTQYF
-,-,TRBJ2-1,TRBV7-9,TGTGCCAGCAGCCCGGAGGTTGGGACTCCGTTCTTC,CASSPEVGTPFF
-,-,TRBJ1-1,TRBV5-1,TGCGCCAGCAGCTTTACAATGAACACTGAAGCTTTCTTT,CASSFTMNTEAFF
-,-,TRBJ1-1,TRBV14,TGTGCCAGCAGCCAACTGACAGGGAACACTGAAGCTTTCTTT,CASSQLTGNTEAFF
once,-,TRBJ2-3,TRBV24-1,TGTGCCACCGGGAAGGGACTGGGGGACACGGGGGGCGATACGCAGTATTTT,CATGKGLGDTGGDTQYF
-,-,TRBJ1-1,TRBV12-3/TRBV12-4,TGTGCCAGCAGTTTCCCCAGGGACACTGAAGCTTTCTTT,CASSFPRDTEAFF
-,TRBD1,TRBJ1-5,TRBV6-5,TGTGCCAGCAGAAAGACAGGGCTTCAGCCCCAGCATTTT,CASRKTGLQPQHF
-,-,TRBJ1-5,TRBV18,TGTGCCAGCTCGCTACAGGAGAATCAGCCCCAGCATTTT,CASSLQENQPQHF
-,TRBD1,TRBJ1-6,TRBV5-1,TGCGCCAGCAGCATAACCGGGACAGGGAATTCACCCCTCCACTTT,CASSITGTGNSPLHF
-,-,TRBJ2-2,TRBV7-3,TGTGCCAGCAGCCCCGTCGGGGACACCGGGGAGCTGTTTTTT,CASSPVGDTGELFF
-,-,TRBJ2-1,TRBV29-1,TGCAGCGTTGAGGGGACAAGCGACTCCACCGGTGAGCAGTTCTTC,CSVEGTSDSTGEQFF
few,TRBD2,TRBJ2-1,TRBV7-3,TGTGCCACCCTCGGCCCGGGGGGTAATGAGCAGTTCTTC,CATLGPGGNEQFF
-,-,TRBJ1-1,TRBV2,TGTGCCAGTCGGGAGGGGCAGGGGTACGTTTTAGCTTTCTTT,CASREGQGYVLAFF
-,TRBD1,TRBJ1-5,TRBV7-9,TGTGCCAGCAGCTTGGACAGGGTGGGGGATCAGCCCCAGCATTTT,CASSLDRVGDQPQHF
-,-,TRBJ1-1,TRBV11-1,TGTGCCAGCAGCCCAAGGGGCAGCTTGAACACTGAAGCTTTCTTT,CASSPRGSLNTEAFF
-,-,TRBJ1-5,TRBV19,TGTGCCAGTAGTACAGGGCTCCTTCAGCCCCAGCATTTT,CASSTGLLQPQHF
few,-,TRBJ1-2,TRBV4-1,TGCGCCAGCAGCCAAGACGGTTTTGACTATGGCTACACCTTC,CASSQDGFDYGYTF
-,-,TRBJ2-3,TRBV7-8,TGTGCCAGCACCCGGGGCAGGTTTAAAGATACGCAGTATTTT,CASTRGRFKDTQYF